One sample yielded the 9 T cell receptor beta chains listed below, sequenced in a study of T cell repertoires in cytomegalovirus infection (dated by TCRdb to the late 2010s). No antigen has been identified for these receptors. This sample's treatment or condition label indicates: in vitro stimulation with specific CMV peptide epitopes to enrich CMV-specific T cells. The instrument was an Illumina HiSeq 1500. TCRdb's own reprocessing of the public reads used fastp at Q25 and MiXCR and kept productive beta chains. A single entry per CDR3 protein holds the most common genes and DNA from its merged rows. Within this sample are a few hundred thousand distinct CDR3 sequences, with around a third of them counted one time only. The top ten hold roughly 17% of the sample. The sample here was cultured PBMCs, taken from culture after CMV antigen stimulation. The receptors here all came from a human donor in good health (CMV status not recorded). Some clones in this sample may be carry-over from other donors' samples.

The gene calls are TRBV6-6 and TRBJ2-5; 9 bases agree with TRBD2. Germline V gene data show CDR1 as MNHNY and CDR2 as SVGAGI (reference sequence). V was pared by 5 bases and J by 1 base, with 8 bases of the junction left unmatched. The length of the CDR3 is 16 residues. In DNA, the CDR3 is TGTGCCAGCAGTCCGCCGGTAGCGGGGGTCCAAGAGACCCAGTACTTC. Amino acid sequence: CASSPPVAGVQETQYF.

The chain is built from TRBV4-3 and TRBJ1-1; the D is unclear. This CDR3 spans 14 amino acids. Trimming removed 0 bases at V and 4 bases at J, with 9 bases between. Germline assignment: CDR1 LGHNA and CDR2 YSLEER. The CDR3 protein is CASSQEDFTTEAFF. The CDR3 nucleotides are TGCGCCAGCAGCCAAGAGGACTTTACCACTGAAGCTTTCTTT.

Concerning this clonotype: Its ends do not fully match the called genes, so a read error is possible. The V and J genes are TRBV7-7 and TRBJ2-1; possibly TRBD2 for D (5 bases). The CDR3 is 15 amino acids. Germline V gene sequence: CDR1 SSHAT, CDR2 FNYEAQ (reference sequence). CDR3 loop: CASSLRSSEYNEQFF. CDR3 sequence (DNA): TGTGCTAGCAGCCTCCGGAGTAGCGAGTACAATGAGCAGTTCTTC.

The chain joins TRBV4-3 to TRBJ1-5, with D unclear. Germline V gene lookup returns CDR1 LGHNA and CDR2 YSLEER. The CDR3 totals 15 residues. The V end was cut by 3 bases, the J end by 5 bases, with 14 bases between. This CDR3 reads CASSQGEQPYQPQHF. Written as DNA, the CDR3 is TGCGCCAGCAGCCAGGGAGAACAGCCATATCAGCCCCAGCATTTT.

This clonotype appeared a few times. The rearrangement uses TRBV19 and TRBJ1-3, with D tentatively TRBD1 (6 bases). Germline values: CDR1 LNHDA, CDR2 SQIVND (reference sequence). V was clipped by 7 bases and J by 1 base, with 17 bases between them. The CDR3 has 16 amino acids. This CDR3 reads CASTPQGQLSGNTIYF. CDR3 coding DNA: TGTGCCAGTACCCCCCAGGGGCAGCTATCTGGAAACACCATATATTTT.

The CDR3 DNA follows: TGTGCCAGCAGGGGGACTGAGGATGAAGCTTTCTTT. Amino acid sequence: CASRGTEDEAFF. The chain links TRBV2 to TRBJ1-1; tentatively, D is TRBD1 (5 bases). CDR3 length: 12 amino acids. Trimming took off 6 bases at V and 7 bases at J, with 12 bases between the two ends. Germline CDR1 and CDR2: SNHLY and FYNNEI. Drawing the rest from reference TRBV2 and TRBJ1-1, the complete variable domain is EPEVTQTPSHQVTQMGQEVILRCVPISNHLYFYWYRQILGQKVEFLVSFYNNEISEKSEIFDDQFSVERPDGSNFTLKIRSTKLEDSAMYFCASRGTEDEAFFGQGTRLTVV.

The chain combines TRBV25-1 with TRBJ1-5, with a possible D match to TRBD1 (6 bases). The CDR3 runs to 15 residues. V dropped 3 bases and J dropped 4 bases, with 13 bases sitting between them. Germline V gene data show CDR1 as MGHDK and CDR2 as SYGVNS. The CDR3 DNA sequence: TGTGCCAGCAGTGAGGGCAGGGGATGGAATCAGCCCCAGCATTTT. It specifies CASSEGRGWNQPQHF.

This clonotype came up a few times. This chain connects TRBV19 to TRBJ2-5; 7 bases are a match to TRBD2. The germline CDR1 and CDR2 sequences are LNHDA and SQIVND (reference sequence). Germline trimming cut 5 bases from V and 9 bases from J; bases unmatched to any gene: 15. The CDR3 is 15 amino acids. In DNA form, the CDR3 reads TGTGCCAGTAGTCCAGTAGCGGGCCCCCGAGGGTCCCAGTACTTC. Translation: CASSPVAGPRGSQYF.

The chain couples TRBV5-1 to TRBJ2-7; 10 nucleotides match TRBD1. J was trimmed by 3 bases and V by 5 bases; bases with no gene match: 8. Germline CDR1 reads SGHRS; CDR2 reads YFSETQ. CDR3 size: 15 residues. CDR3 amino acids: CASRPGDRGHYEQYF. DNA of the CDR3: TGCGCCAGCAGACCTGGGGACAGGGGACACTACGAGCAGTACTTC.